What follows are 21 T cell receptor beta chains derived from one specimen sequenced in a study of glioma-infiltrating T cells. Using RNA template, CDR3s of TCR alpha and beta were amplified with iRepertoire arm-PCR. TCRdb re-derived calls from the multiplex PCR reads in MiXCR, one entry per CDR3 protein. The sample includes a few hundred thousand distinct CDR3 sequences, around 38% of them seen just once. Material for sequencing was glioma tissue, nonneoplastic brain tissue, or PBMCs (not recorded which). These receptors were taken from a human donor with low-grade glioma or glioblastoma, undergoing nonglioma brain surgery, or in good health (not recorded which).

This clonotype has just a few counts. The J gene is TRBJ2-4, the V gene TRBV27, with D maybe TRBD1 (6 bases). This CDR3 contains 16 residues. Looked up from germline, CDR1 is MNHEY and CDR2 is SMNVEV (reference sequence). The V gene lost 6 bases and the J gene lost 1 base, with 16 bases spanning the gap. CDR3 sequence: CASSSPTRGAKNIQYF. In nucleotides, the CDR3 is TGTGCCAGCAGCTCCCCTACTAGGGGGGCCAAAAACATTCAGTACTTC.

The CDR3 DNA sequence: TGTGCCAGCAGTTACTCGAAGTTTTATAGCGGGAGCCACGAGCAGTACTTC. Its translation: CASSYSKFYSGSHEQYF. The chain links TRBV6-2 or TRBV6-3 to TRBJ2-7, with 9 bases fitting TRBD2. The CDR3 extends over 17 amino acids. Per germline, CDR1 MNHEY and CDR2 SVGEGT. V gave up 0 bases and J gave up 5 bases; unmatched junction bases: 11.

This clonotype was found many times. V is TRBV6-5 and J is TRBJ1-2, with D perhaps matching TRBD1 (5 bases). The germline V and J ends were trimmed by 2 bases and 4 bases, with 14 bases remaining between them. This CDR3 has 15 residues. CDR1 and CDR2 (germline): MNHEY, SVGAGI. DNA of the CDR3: TGTGCCAGCAGTTACCTCGGGGGAAGGAGCTATGGCTACACCTTC. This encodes CASSYLGGRSYGYTF.

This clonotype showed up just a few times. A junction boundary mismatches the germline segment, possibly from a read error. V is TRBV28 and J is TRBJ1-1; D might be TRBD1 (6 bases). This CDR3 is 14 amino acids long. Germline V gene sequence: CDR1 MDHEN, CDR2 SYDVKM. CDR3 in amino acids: CASSSRTENTEALF. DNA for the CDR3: TGTGCCAGCAGTTCAAGGACAGAGAACACTGAAGCTCTCTTT.

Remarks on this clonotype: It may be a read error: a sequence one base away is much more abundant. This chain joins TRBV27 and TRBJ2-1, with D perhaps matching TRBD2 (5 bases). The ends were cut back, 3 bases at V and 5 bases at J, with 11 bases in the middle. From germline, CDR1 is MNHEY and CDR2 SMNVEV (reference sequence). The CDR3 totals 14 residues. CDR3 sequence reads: CASSLPADDNEQFF. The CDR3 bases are TGTGCCAGCAGTTTGCCAGCGGATGACAATGAGCAGTTCTTC.

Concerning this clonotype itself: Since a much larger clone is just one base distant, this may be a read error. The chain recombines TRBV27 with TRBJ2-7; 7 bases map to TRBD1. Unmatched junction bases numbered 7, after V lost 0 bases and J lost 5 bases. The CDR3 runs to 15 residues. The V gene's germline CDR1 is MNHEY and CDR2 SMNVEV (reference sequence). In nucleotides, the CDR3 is TGTGCCAGCAGTTTATCGGCGACAGGGCCTCACGAGCAGTACTTC. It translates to CASSLSATGPHEQYF.

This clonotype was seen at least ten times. As DNA, the CDR3 is TGCAGTGCGGGGGCGGGGGGTGCCTATGGCTACACCTTC. It codes for CSAGAGGAYGYTF. The rearrangement uses TRBV20-1 and TRBJ1-2, with D maybe TRBD1 (6 bases). Germline values: CDR1 DFQATT, CDR2 SNEGSKA (reference sequence). Trimming removed 6 bases from V and 4 bases from J, with 15 bases in between. The CDR3 covers 13 residues.

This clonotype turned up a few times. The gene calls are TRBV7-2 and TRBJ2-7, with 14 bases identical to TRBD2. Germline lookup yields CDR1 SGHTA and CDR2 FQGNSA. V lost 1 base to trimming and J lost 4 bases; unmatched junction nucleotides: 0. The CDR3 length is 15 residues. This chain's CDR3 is CASSLGLAGGYEQYF. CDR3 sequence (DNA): TGTGCCAGCAGCTTAGGACTAGCGGGGGGGTACGAGCAGTACTTC. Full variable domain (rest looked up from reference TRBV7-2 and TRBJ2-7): GAGVSQSPSNKVTEKGKDVELRCDPISGHTALYWYRQSLGQGLEFLIYFQGNSAPDKSGLPSDRFSAERTGGSVSTLTIQRTQQEDSAVYLCASSLGLAGGYEQYFGPGTRLTVT.

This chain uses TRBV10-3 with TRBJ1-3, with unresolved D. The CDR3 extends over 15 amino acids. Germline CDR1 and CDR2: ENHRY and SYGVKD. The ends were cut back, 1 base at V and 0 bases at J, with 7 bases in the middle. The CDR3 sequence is CAISEFLSSGNTIYF. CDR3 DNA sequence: TGTGCCATCAGTGAGTTTCTGAGCTCTGGAAACACCATATATTTT.

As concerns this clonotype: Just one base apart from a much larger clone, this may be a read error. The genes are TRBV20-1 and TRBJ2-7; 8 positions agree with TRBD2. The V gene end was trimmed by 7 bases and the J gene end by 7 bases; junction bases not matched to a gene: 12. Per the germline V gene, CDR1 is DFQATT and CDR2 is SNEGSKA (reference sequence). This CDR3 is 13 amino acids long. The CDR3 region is CSVPGLVRNEQYF. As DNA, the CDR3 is TGCAGTGTTCCGGGACTAGTAAGAAATGAGCAGTACTTC.

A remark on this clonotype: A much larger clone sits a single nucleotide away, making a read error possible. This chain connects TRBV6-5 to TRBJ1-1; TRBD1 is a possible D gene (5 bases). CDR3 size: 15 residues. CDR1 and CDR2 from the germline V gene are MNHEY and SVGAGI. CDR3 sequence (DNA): TGTGCCAGCAGTTGGGCGGGGCTCATGAACACTAAAGCTTTCTTT. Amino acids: CASSWAGLMNTKAFF.

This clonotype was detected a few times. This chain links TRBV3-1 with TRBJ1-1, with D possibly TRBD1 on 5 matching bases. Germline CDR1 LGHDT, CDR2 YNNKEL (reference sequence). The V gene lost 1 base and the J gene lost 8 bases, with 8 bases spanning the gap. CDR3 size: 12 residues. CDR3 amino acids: CASSQGGGEAFF. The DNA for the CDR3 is TGTGCCAGCAGCCAAGGCGGGGGAGAAGCTTTCTTT.

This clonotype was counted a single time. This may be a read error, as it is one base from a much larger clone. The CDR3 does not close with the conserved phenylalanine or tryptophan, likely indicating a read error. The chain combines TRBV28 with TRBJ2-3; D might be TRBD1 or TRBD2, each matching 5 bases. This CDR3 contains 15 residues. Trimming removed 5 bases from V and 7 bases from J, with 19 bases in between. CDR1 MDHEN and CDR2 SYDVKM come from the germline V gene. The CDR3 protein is CASSPLTGLRYTQYS. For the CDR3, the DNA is TGTGCCAGCAGTCCACTGACGGGGCTCAGATATACGCAGTATTCT.

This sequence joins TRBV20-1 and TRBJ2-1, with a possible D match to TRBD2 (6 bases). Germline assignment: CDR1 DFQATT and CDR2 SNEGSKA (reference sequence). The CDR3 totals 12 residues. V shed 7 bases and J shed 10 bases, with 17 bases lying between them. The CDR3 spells CSVRRGGYEQFF. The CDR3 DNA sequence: TGCAGTGTCAGAAGGGGAGGCTACGAGCAGTTCTTC.

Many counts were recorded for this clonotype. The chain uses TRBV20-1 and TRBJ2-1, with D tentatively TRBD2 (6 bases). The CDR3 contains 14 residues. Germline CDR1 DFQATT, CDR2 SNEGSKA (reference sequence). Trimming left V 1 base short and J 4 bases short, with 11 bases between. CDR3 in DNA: TGCAGTGCTAGAGTGACTAGAAGGTACAATGAGCAGTTCTTC. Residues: CSARVTRRYNEQFF.

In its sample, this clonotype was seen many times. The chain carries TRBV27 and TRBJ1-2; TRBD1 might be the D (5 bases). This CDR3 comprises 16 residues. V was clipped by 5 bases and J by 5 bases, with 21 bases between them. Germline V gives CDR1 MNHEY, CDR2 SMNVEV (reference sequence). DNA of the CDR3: TGTGCCAGCAGTACCGTTAGACAGAGGCTAGGGTATGGCTACACCTTC. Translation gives CASSTVRQRLGYGYTF.

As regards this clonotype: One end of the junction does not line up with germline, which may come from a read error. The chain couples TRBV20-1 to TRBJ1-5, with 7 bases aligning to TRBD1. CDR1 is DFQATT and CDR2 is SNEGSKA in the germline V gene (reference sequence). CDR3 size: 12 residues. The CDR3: CSAQGGDQTQHF. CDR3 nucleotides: TGCAGTGCTCAGGGGGGGGATCAGACCCAGCATTTT.

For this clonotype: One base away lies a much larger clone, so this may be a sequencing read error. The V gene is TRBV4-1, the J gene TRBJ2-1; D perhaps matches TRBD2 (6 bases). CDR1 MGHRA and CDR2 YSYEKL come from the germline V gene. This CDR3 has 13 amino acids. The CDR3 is CASGQDLGLEQFF. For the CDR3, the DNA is TGCGCCAGCGGCCAAGATCTGGGACTTGAGCAGTTCTTC.

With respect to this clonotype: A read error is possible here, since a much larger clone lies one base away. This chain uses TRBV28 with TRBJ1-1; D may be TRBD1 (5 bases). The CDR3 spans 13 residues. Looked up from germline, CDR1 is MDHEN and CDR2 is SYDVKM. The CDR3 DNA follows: TGTGCCAGTTCGCAGGGATGGAACACTGAAGATTTCTTT. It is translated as CASSQGWNTEDFF.

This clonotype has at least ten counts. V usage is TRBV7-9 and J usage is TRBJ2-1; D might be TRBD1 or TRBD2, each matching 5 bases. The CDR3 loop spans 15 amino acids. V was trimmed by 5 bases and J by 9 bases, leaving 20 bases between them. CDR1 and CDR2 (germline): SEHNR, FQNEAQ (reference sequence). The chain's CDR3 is CASSPGGAGRVEQFF. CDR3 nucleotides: TGTGCCAGCAGCCCCGGAGGTGCAGGGAGAGTTGAGCAGTTCTTC. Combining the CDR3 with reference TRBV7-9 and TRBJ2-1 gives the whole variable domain DTGVSQNPRHKITKRGQNVTFRCDPISEHNRLYWYRQTLGQGPEFLTYFQNEAQLEKSRLLSDRFSAERPKGSFSTLEIQRTEQGDSAMYLCASSPGGAGRVEQFFGPGTRLTVL.

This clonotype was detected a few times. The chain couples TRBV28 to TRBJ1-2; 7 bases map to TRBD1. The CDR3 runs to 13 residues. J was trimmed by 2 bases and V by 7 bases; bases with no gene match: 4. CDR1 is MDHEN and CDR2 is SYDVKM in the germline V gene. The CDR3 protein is CASTLTGNYGYTF. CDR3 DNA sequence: TGTGCCAGCACCCTGACAGGGAACTATGGCTACACCTTC.